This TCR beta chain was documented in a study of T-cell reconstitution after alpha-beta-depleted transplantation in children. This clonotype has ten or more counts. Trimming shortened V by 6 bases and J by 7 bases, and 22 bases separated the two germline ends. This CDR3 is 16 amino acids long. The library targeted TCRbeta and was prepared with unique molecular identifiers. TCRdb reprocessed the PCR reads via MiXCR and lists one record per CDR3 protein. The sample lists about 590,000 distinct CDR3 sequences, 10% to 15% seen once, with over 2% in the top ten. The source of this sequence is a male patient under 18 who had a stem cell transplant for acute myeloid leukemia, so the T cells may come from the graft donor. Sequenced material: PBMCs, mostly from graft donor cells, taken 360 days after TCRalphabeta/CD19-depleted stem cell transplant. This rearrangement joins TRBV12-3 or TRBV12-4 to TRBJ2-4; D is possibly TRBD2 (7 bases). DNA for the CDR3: TGTGCCAGCAGCCGGAGCCGGGGGGCTGGGGATAACATTCAGTACTTC. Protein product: CASSRSRGAGDNIQYF.